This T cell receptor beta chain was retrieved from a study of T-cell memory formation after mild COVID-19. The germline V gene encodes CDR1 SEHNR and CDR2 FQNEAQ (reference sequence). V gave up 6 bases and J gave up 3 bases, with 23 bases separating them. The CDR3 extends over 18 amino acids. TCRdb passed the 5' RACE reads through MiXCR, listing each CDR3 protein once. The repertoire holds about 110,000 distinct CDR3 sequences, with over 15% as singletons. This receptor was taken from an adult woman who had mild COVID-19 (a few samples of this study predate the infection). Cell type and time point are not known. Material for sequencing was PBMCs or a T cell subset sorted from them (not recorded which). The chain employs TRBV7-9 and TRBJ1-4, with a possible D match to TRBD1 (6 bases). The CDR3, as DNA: TGTGCCAGCAGACCCATACAGGGTCGCAAGGGGGCTAATGAAAAACTGTTTTTT. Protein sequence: CASRPIQGRKGANEKLFF.